This T cell receptor (beta chain) came from a study of siplizumab effects on memory and regulatory T cells. Whole-study results and caveats: In siplizumab cultures, the suppressive function of proliferating Tregs remained unconfirmed.

The mixed lymphocyte reaction cells were grown together in coculture at 37°C for around 6 days. Trimming cost V 0 bases and J 11 bases, with 14 bases left between them. This CDR3 comprises 14 residues. Germline-derived CDR1 and CDR2 are SGHNT and YENEEA. The assay looked at 99,000 or so TCR templates in each sample. Data came from immunoSEQ multiplex PCR; TCRdb stores just in-frame clones and leaves some out. Of a few thousand clones listed, less than 55% are singletons. There are a few counts of this clone. Its cognate antigen is unknown. This clonotype was sampled from a human donor in good health; the cells came from an allogeneic mixed lymphocyte reaction. Some clones in this sample may be carry-over from other donors' samples. This chain uses TRBV11-3 with TRBJ2-1; D is ambiguous. Source material: CFSE-low (dividing) CD4+ T cells sorted from an allogeneic mixed lymphocyte reaction. The CDR3 sequence is CASSLDPSSRKQFF. CDR3 DNA sequence: TGTGCCAGCAGCTTAGATCCCTCCAGCCGTAAGCAGTTCTTC.